A single T cell receptor beta chain is shown here with its context. The same CDR3 is also encoded by other DNA sequences in this sample. This entry belongs to a study of blood T cell repertoires in COVID-19. Clones were read by immunoSEQ multiplex PCR, and TCRdb kept only the in-frame ones, dropping some. This repertoire shows some 150,000 clones, approximately 89% found once; its top ten account for roughly 1.5%. The CDR3 runs to 15 residues. Deletions cut 1 base from V and 1 base from J, with 9 bases between. Germline V gene sequence: CDR1 KGHSH, CDR2 LQKENI. The sample consisted of peripheral blood. The receptor's source is a human donor in a cohort sampled during active COVID-19. The chain has TRBV18 and TRBJ2-3, with D tentatively TRBD1 (6 bases). The CDR3 DNA reads as TGTGCCAGCTCACCACTCGCAGGGGGCACAGATACGCAGTATTTT. Protein: CASSPLAGGTDTQYF.